Listed below are T cell receptor beta chains from one sample, sequenced in a study of cytomegalovirus exposure and HLA in healthy donors. Assay used: immunoSEQ multiplex PCR; TCRdb lists only in-frame clones, some missing. The table records about 120,000 clones, 15% of them present only once. Sample: PBMCs. These receptors were collected from a woman between 18 and 29 years old in good health and CMV-seronegative. CDR3s include the opening cysteine and the closing phenylalanine or tryptophan. A D gene is named only where the DNA matches it firmly. Not every row has a clone size; where given, it reads once, few, many or a size class.

17	TRBV27	TRBD2	TRBJ2-1	.	TGTGCCAGCAGTCACCGCCCGGGACTAGGCTCCTACAATGAGCAGTTCTTC	CASSHRPGLGSYNEQFF
14	TRBV6-5	TRBD1	TRBJ1-2	.	TGTGCCAGCAGTCAGGGGAGGACAGGGAATGGCTACACCTTC	CASSQGRTGNGYTF
13	TRBV29-1	.	TRBJ2-7	.	TGCAGCTACTCCGCGGGACTTTCCTACGAGCAGTACTTC	CSYSAGLSYEQYF
16	TRBV6-6	.	TRBJ1-4	.	TGTGCCAGCAGTTACCTCGGGGTGACTACTAATGAAAAACTGTTTTTT	CASSYLGVTTNEKLFF
15	TRBV4-2	TRBD1	TRBJ2-7	few	TGTGCCAGCAGCCAAGACCCCGGGACAGCCTACGAGCAGTACTTC	CASSQDPGTAYEQYF
15	TRBV4-3	TRBD2	TRBJ2-3	.	TGCGCCAGCAGCCAAGATGACGGGAGGGGGGGTACGCAGTATTTT	CASSQDDGRGGTQYF
15	TRBV6-5	TRBD2	TRBJ2-7	.	TGTGCCAGCAGCACGACTAGCGGGAGGGCCTACGAGCAGTACTTC	CASSTTSGRAYEQYF
14	TRBV2	.	TRBJ1-4	few	TGTGCCAGCAGTGAAACTCCCGGGGATGAAAAACTGTTTTTT	CASSETPGDEKLFF
11	TRBV7-8	.	TRBJ1-1	.	TGTGCCAGCAGCCCGCTAACTGAAGCTTTCTTT	CASSPLTEAFF
14	TRBV15	.	TRBJ1-5	.	TGTGCCACCAGCAGAGCCGACAGTACACAGCCCCAGCATTTT	CATSRADSTQPQHF
15	TRBV28	.	TRBJ1-1	.	TGTGCCAGCAGTTTATACGGGTTTGCGGTTACTGAAGCTTTCTTT	CASSLYGFAVTEAFF
17	TRBV15	TRBD1	TRBJ2-1	.	TGTGCCACCAGCAGAGATATAGGGACAGGGGGCAAGAATGAGCAGTTCTTC	CATSRDIGTGGKNEQFF
13	TRBV6-5	.	TRBJ1-1	few	TGTGCCAGCTCGAGGTCAGATAACACTGAAGCTTTCTTT	CASSRSDNTEAFF
14	TRBV6-5	TRBD1	TRBJ2-7	.	TGTGCCAGCAGGACCGACAGGGCCCCCTACGAGCAGTACTTC	CASRTDRAPYEQYF
13	TRBV5-1	TRBD2	TRBJ2-3	.	TGCGCCAGCAGCTCCCTAGCGGAGGATACGCAGTATTTT	CASSSLAEDTQYF
17	TRBV5-1	TRBD2	TRBJ2-3	.	TGCGCCAGCAGCACCGGACTAGCGGGGGGAATGGTGGATACGCAGTATTTT	CASSTGLAGGMVDTQYF
15	TRBV19	.	TRBJ1-5	.	TGTGCCAGTAGGGAAGATACTCGGGGCAATCAGCCCCAGCATTTT	CASREDTRGNQPQHF
16	TRBV4-2	TRBD2	TRBJ2-1	few	TGTGCCAGCAGCCCCACCCTAGCGGGGGGGATGGATGAGCAGTTCTTC	CASSPTLAGGMDEQFF
17	TRBV10-1	TRBD1	TRBJ1-2	.	TGCGCCAGCAGTGAGTCGAACCCAGGGGGCTTGATCTATGGCTACACCTTC	CASSESNPGGLIYGYTF
17	TRBV7-9	TRBD1	TRBJ1-5	few	TGTGCCAGCAGCTTCCAAATCGGGACAGGAAATAATCAGCCCCAGCATTTT	CASSFQIGTGNNQPQHF
14	TRBV19	.	TRBJ1-1	.	TGTGCCAGTAGTAGGTCCAGGGCGAACACTGAAGCTTTCTTT	CASSRSRANTEAFF
16	TRBV27	.	TRBJ2-7	few	TGTGCCAGCAGTTTTCTAAATAGCCGAAATTTCTACGAGCAGTACTTC	CASSFLNSRNFYEQYF
14	TRBV9	.	TRBJ1-2	.	TGTGCCAGCGGGCCCGTAGGGAGCAACTATGGCTACACCTTC	CASGPVGSNYGYTF
15	TRBV4-2	.	TRBJ1-2	few	TGTGCCAGCAGCCAAGATCCAACTGCCCTAGCGGGCTACACCTTC	CASSQDPTALAGYTF
14	TRBV5-1	TRBD2	TRBJ2-7	few	TGCGCCAGCAGCTTTTCTAGCGGAGACTACGAGCAGTACTTC	CASSFSSGDYEQYF
18	TRBV5-1	TRBD2	TRBJ2-1	.	TGCGCCAGCAGCTCGTCAGAGGTAGCGGGGGGGTCCTACAATGAGCAGTTCTTC	CASSSSEVAGGSYNEQFF
13	TRBV29-1	.	TRBJ2-7	.	TGCAGCGTTGAAGGGACAGAGGCCTACGAGCAGTACTTC	CSVEGTEAYEQYF
15	TRBV5-5	.	TRBJ1-5	few	TGTGCCAGCAGCTTCGATGAGAAGGGGGACCAGCCCCAGCATTTT	CASSFDEKGDQPQHF
15	TRBV11-1	TRBD1	TRBJ2-7	.	TGTGCCAGCAGCCCAACCGGGACAGGGTACTACGAGCAGTACTTC	CASSPTGTGYYEQYF
15	TRBV6-6	.	TRBJ1-5	.	TGTGCCAGCAGTTACGGGGACACTAGCAATCAGCCCCAGCATTTT	CASSYGDTSNQPQHF
18	TRBV2	.	TRBJ1-5	few	TGTGCCAGCAGTGAAAGTCCAGGAGGCCCGGGCAGCAATCAGCCCCAGCATTTT	CASSESPGGPGSNQPQHF
14	TRBV2	.	TRBJ1-4	.	TGTGCCAGCAGTGACCTTGGCGGAGATGAAAAACTGTTTTTT	CASSDLGGDEKLFF
16	TRBV2	.	TRBJ1-6	few	TGTGCCAGCAGTGGCCCCGGGGGATTCGGTAATTCACCCCTCCACTTT	CASSGPGGFGNSPLHF
12	TRBV6-1	TRBD1	TRBJ2-7	few	TGTGCCAGCAACCTACAGGGGTACGAGCAGTACTTC	CASNLQGYEQYF
14	TRBV5-6	.	TRBJ2-7	few	TGTGCCAGCAGCGCAAGGGCAGGGGACTACGAGCAGTACTTC	CASSARAGDYEQYF
14	TRBV10-3	.	TRBJ1-1	.	TGTGCCATCAGTGATGCCGACATGAACACTGAAGCTTTCTTT	CAISDADMNTEAFF
13	TRBV7-9	.	TRBJ2-1	once	TGTGCCAGCAGCTTAGGCACTAGAAATGAGCAGTTCTTC	CASSLGTRNEQFF
14	TRBV6-1	TRBD2	TRBJ2-7	.	TGTGCCAGCAGTGGCCCACTAGCGGGTTTTCGGCAGTACTTC	CASSGPLAGFRQYF
17	TRBV5-4	TRBD2	TRBJ2-5	few	TGTGCCAGCAGCCCTGACCGGACTAGCCGGGAGGGAGAGACCCAGTACTTC	CASSPDRTSREGETQYF
16	TRBV30	TRBD1	TRBJ1-1	few	TGTGCCTGGAGTGCCTCCTCGACAGGGCGGAGGACTGAAGCTTTCTTT	CAWSASSTGRRTEAFF
16	TRBV4-1	.	TRBJ1-1	many	TGCGCCAGCAGCCAAGATCCCACAGCCATGAACACTGAAGCTTTCTTT	CASSQDPTAMNTEAFF
12	TRBV29-1	TRBD2	TRBJ2-7	few	TGCAGCGTCGGAAGCGGGAGCTACGAGCAGTACTTC	CSVGSGSYEQYF
17	TRBV30	TRBD1	TRBJ2-2	few	TGTGCCTGGAGTACGTTTAAACAGGGGGCTAACACCGGGGAGCTGTTTTTT	CAWSTFKQGANTGELFF
15	TRBV19	.	TRBJ1-4	.	TGTGCCAGTAGTATAAGGACAGCAACTAATGAAAAACTGTTTTTT	CASSIRTATNEKLFF
22	TRBV30	TRBD1	TRBJ1-3	few	TGTGCCTGGAGGGGCAGGACAGGGTACTCGTTCGAAAATCCGGCCTCTGGAAACACCATATATTTT	CAWRGRTGYSFENPASGNTIYF
14	TRBV30	.	TRBJ2-1	few	TGTGCCTGGAGTGAGACTGTGACTTACAATGAGCAGTTCTTC	CAWSETVTYNEQFF
13	TRBV9	.	TRBJ1-2	few	TGTGCCAGCAGCGTGGCCCAAGACTATGGCTACACCTTC	CASSVAQDYGYTF
17	TRBV5-1	TRBD2	TRBJ2-1	few	TGCGCCAGCAGCTTGGGGGGGCTAGCGGGTATACAAAATGAGCAGTTCTTC	CASSLGGLAGIQNEQFF
14	TRBV7-3	.	TRBJ2-6	many	TGTGCCAGCAGCTTGACATCTGGGGCCAACGTCCTGACTTTC	CASSLTSGANVLTF
13	TRBV27	.	TRBJ2-7	.	TGTGCCAGCAGTTTATCCCCTTCCTACGAGCAGTACTTC	CASSLSPSYEQYF
12	TRBV5-4	TRBD2	TRBJ2-7	few	TGTGCCAGCAGCTGGGAGGGTTCCGAGCAGTACTTC	CASSWEGSEQYF
15	TRBV5-1	.	TRBJ2-2	.	TGCGCCAGCAGCTTGTCGGGAGTAAACACCGGGGAGCTGTTTTTT	CASSLSGVNTGELFF
17	TRBV7-6	TRBD2	TRBJ2-1	.	TGTGCCAGCAGCTTAGCGACGACTAGCGGGAGCTTCAGTGAGCAGTTCTTC	CASSLATTSGSFSEQFF
17	TRBV2	TRBD2	TRBJ2-1	.	TGTGCCAGCAGTGAAGTACCTAGCGGAAGCTCCTACAATGAGCAGTTCTTC	CASSEVPSGSSYNEQFF
15	TRBV7-3	.	TRBJ2-1	.	TGTGCCAGCAGCCAGGGGCCAATCTCCTACAATGAGCAGTTCTTC	CASSQGPISYNEQFF
13	TRBV13	.	TRBJ1-1	once	TGTGCCAGCAGCGAGAGAAAAGTGACTGAAGCTTTCTTT	CASSERKVTEAFF
18	TRBV9	TRBD2	TRBJ2-2	.	TGTGCCAGCACCCCGACTAGCGGGGGGCCAACGAACACCGGGGAGCTGTTTTTT	CASTPTSGGPTNTGELFF
12	TRBV13	.	TRBJ2-2	few	TGTGCCAGCAGCCCAAACACCGGGGAGCTGTTTTTT	CASSPNTGELFF
16	TRBV10-3	.	TRBJ2-2	.	TGTGCCATCCCCTTTCGGCACAGACGAAGGACCGGGGAGCTGTTTTTT	CAIPFRHRRRTGELFF
14	TRBV29-1	TRBD2	TRBJ2-7	.	TGCAGCGTTGAGAGAGCGGGAAAACCCTACGAGCAGTACTTC	CSVERAGKPYEQYF